This is a list of T cell receptor beta chains from one sample in a study of blood T cell repertoires in COVID-19. Assay used: immunoSEQ multiplex PCR; TCRdb lists only in-frame clones, some missing. The sample contains over 150,000 clones, around 83% of which appear only once. What was sequenced was peripheral blood. The receptors originated from an older woman with COVID-19, enrolled during active disease. CDR3s include the opening cysteine and the closing phenylalanine or tryptophan. Each record gives: V gene, J gene, clone size, D gene, CDR3 protein, CDR3 DNA. The D gene is left open where the match is weak. Expanded clones are given a class, and other clones once, few, many or no size at all.

v_call: TRBV9; j_call: TRBJ2-1; clone_size: -; d_call: TRBD2; cdr3_aa: CASSVSAGGSPYNEQFF; cdr3_nt: TGTGCCAGCAGCGTTAGCGCGGGGGGGTCCCCTTACAATGAGCAGTTCTTC
v_call: TRBV4-2; j_call: TRBJ2-6; clone_size: -; d_call: -; cdr3_aa: CASSQDLGGLGPGANVLTF; cdr3_nt: TGTGCCAGCAGCCAAGATCTGGGCGGGCTAGGCCCTGGGGCCAACGTCCTGACTTTC
v_call: TRBV5-4; j_call: TRBJ2-2; clone_size: once; d_call: TRBD1; cdr3_aa: CASSSDRGNTGELFF; cdr3_nt: TGTGCCAGCAGCTCGGACAGGGGCAACACCGGGGAGCTGTTTTTT
v_call: TRBV9; j_call: TRBJ2-5; clone_size: -; d_call: TRBD2; cdr3_aa: CASSVGAGEKTQYF; cdr3_nt: TGTGCCAGCAGCGTAGGGGCGGGAGAGAAGACCCAGTACTTC
v_call: TRBV11-2; j_call: TRBJ2-7; clone_size: -; d_call: TRBD2; cdr3_aa: CASSLGRGGYEQYF; cdr3_nt: TGTGCCAGCAGCTTAGGGCGGGGGGGCTACGAGCAGTACTTC
v_call: TRBV18; j_call: TRBJ1-2; clone_size: -; d_call: -; cdr3_aa: CASSPEGAGRNGYTF; cdr3_nt: TGTGCCAGCTCCCCCGAAGGGGCTGGGAGGAATGGCTACACCTTC
v_call: TRBV10-3; j_call: TRBJ2-7; clone_size: -; d_call: -; cdr3_aa: CAIRSTGDSYEQYF; cdr3_nt: TGTGCCATCAGATCTACAGGAGACTCCTACGAGCAGTACTTC
v_call: TRBV5-8; j_call: TRBJ1-5; clone_size: -; d_call: -; cdr3_aa: CASSFRQLGSNQPQHF; cdr3_nt: TGTGCCAGCAGCTTCCGACAGCTGGGGAGCAATCAGCCCCAGCATTTT
v_call: TRBV18; j_call: TRBJ2-3; clone_size: once; d_call: TRBD1; cdr3_aa: CASSQQGGADTQYF; cdr3_nt: TGTGCCAGCTCACAACAGGGGGGCGCAGATACGCAGTATTTT
v_call: TRBV7-6; j_call: TRBJ2-2; clone_size: -; d_call: TRBD2; cdr3_aa: CASSLGRLASGGELFF; cdr3_nt: TGTGCCAGCAGCTTAGGGCGACTAGCTAGTGGCGGGGAGCTGTTTTTT
v_call: TRBV3-1/TRBV3-2; j_call: TRBJ2-5; clone_size: -; d_call: TRBD2; cdr3_aa: CASSQRGGPQETQYF; cdr3_nt: TGTGCCAGCAGCCAACGCGGGGGGCCTCAAGAGACCCAGTACTTC
v_call: TRBV19; j_call: TRBJ1-5; clone_size: -; d_call: -; cdr3_aa: CASSIQGRQPQHF; cdr3_nt: TGTGCCAGTAGTATACAGGGGCGGCAGCCCCAGCATTTT
v_call: TRBV27; j_call: TRBJ1-5; clone_size: -; d_call: -; cdr3_aa: CASSPPGGNQPQHF; cdr3_nt: TGTGCCAGCAGTCCCCCGGGGGGGAATCAGCCCCAGCATTTT
v_call: TRBV6-1; j_call: TRBJ1-2; clone_size: -; d_call: TRBD1; cdr3_aa: CASSEASGQGHYGYTF; cdr3_nt: TGTGCCAGCAGTGAAGCCTCGGGACAGGGTCACTATGGCTACACCTTC
v_call: TRBV6-5; j_call: TRBJ2-1; clone_size: few; d_call: TRBD1; cdr3_aa: CASQGRWDSEQFF; cdr3_nt: TGTGCCAGTCAGGGGAGATGGGACAGTGAGCAGTTCTTC
v_call: TRBV18; j_call: TRBJ1-6; clone_size: -; d_call: -; cdr3_aa: CASSPKGSLYNSPLHF; cdr3_nt: TGTGCCAGCTCACCAAAAGGGAGTCTATATAATTCACCCCTCCACTTT
v_call: TRBV19; j_call: TRBJ2-6; clone_size: -; d_call: -; cdr3_aa: CASSRRAGGANVLTF; cdr3_nt: TGTGCCAGTAGTAGGAGGGCGGGAGGGGCCAACGTCCTGACTTTC
v_call: TRBV4-2; j_call: TRBJ1-1; clone_size: -; d_call: TRBD1; cdr3_aa: CASSQEGTGGYTEAFF; cdr3_nt: TGTGCCAGCAGCCAAGAAGGGACAGGGGGCTACACTGAAGCTTTCTTT
v_call: TRBV12-2; j_call: TRBJ1-2; clone_size: -; d_call: -; cdr3_aa: CASRLGQTGFLFRGYTF; cdr3_nt: TGTGCAAGTCGCTTAGGCCAGACAGGGTTTTTATTTCGGGGCTACACCTTC
v_call: TRBV6-5; j_call: TRBJ1-3; clone_size: few; d_call: TRBD1; cdr3_aa: CASSIRGLSGNTIYF; cdr3_nt: TGTGCCAGCAGTATCAGGGGGCTATCTGGAAACACCATATATTTT
v_call: TRBV3-1/TRBV3-2; j_call: TRBJ1-2; clone_size: -; d_call: -; cdr3_aa: CASSLPGGGYTF; cdr3_nt: TGTGCCAGCAGCCTACCCGGGGGAGGCTACACCTTC
v_call: TRBV28; j_call: TRBJ1-6; clone_size: -; d_call: TRBD1; cdr3_aa: CASSLLTGGGNSPLHF; cdr3_nt: TGTGCCAGCAGTTTGTTGACAGGGGGCGGGAATTCACCCCTCCACTTT
v_call: TRBV11-2; j_call: TRBJ2-1; clone_size: few; d_call: TRBD1; cdr3_aa: CASSPRGGQGTYNEQFF; cdr3_nt: TGTGCCAGCAGCCCACGAGGGGGACAGGGGACCTACAATGAGCAGTTCTTC
v_call: TRBV7-8; j_call: TRBJ2-7; clone_size: -; d_call: TRBD1; cdr3_aa: CASRQRDRSYYEQYF; cdr3_nt: TGTGCCAGCAGACAAAGGGACAGGAGCTACTACGAGCAGTACTTC
v_call: TRBV6-1; j_call: TRBJ2-6; clone_size: many; d_call: TRBD2; cdr3_aa: CASSARTRGFSGANVLTF; cdr3_nt: TGTGCCAGCAGTGCCCGGACTAGGGGTTTCTCTGGGGCCAACGTCCTGACTTTC
v_call: TRBV19; j_call: TRBJ1-5; clone_size: few; d_call: -; cdr3_aa: CASSIGNQPQHF; cdr3_nt: TGTGCCAGTAGTATCGGCAATCAGCCCCAGCATTTT
v_call: TRBV6-5; j_call: TRBJ1-6; clone_size: -; d_call: -; cdr3_aa: CASSYDGQGASPLHF; cdr3_nt: TGTGCCAGCAGCTACGATGGACAAGGGGCTTCACCCCTCCACTTT
v_call: TRBV7-8; j_call: TRBJ1-4; clone_size: -; d_call: -; cdr3_aa: CASSSRPGQRTTNEKLFF; cdr3_nt: TGTGCCAGCAGCTCTAGACCTGGACAACGCACAACTAATGAAAAACTGTTTTTT
v_call: TRBV4-2; j_call: TRBJ1-1; clone_size: -; d_call: -; cdr3_aa: CASSQRMNTEAFF; cdr3_nt: TGTGCCAGCAGCCAACGTATGAACACTGAAGCTTTCTTT
v_call: TRBV4-1; j_call: TRBJ2-7; clone_size: -; d_call: -; cdr3_aa: CASSQDRGYEQYF; cdr3_nt: TGCGCCAGCAGCCAAGACCGGGGGTACGAGCAGTACTTC
v_call: TRBV27; j_call: TRBJ1-6; clone_size: once; d_call: TRBD1; cdr3_aa: CASSFRDRVSYNSPLHF; cdr3_nt: TGTGCCAGCAGTTTCCGGGACAGGGTCTCCTATAATTCACCCCTCCACTTT
v_call: TRBV9; j_call: TRBJ2-1; clone_size: -; d_call: -; cdr3_aa: CASSVDGKGVYNEQFF; cdr3_nt: TGTGCCAGCAGCGTAGATGGGAAGGGGGTTTACAATGAGCAGTTCTTC
v_call: TRBV24-1; j_call: TRBJ2-1; clone_size: -; d_call: TRBD1; cdr3_aa: CATSGGTGRSNEQFF; cdr3_nt: TGTGCCACCAGTGGTGGGACAGGGAGGTCCAATGAGCAGTTCTTC
v_call: TRBV7-9; j_call: TRBJ2-1; clone_size: -; d_call: -; cdr3_aa: CASREDSNEQFF; cdr3_nt: TGTGCCAGCAGAGAGGACAGCAATGAGCAGTTCTTC
v_call: TRBV6-5; j_call: TRBJ1-1; clone_size: -; d_call: -; cdr3_aa: CASTERRMTTEAFF; cdr3_nt: TGTGCCAGCACCGAAAGGAGGATGACCACTGAAGCTTTCTTT
v_call: TRBV7-2; j_call: TRBJ1-2; clone_size: -; d_call: -; cdr3_aa: CASSFESLRHHYGYTF; cdr3_nt: TGTGCCAGCAGCTTTGAATCCCTGCGGCACCACTATGGCTACACCTTC
v_call: TRBV3-1/TRBV3-2; j_call: TRBJ2-2; clone_size: -; d_call: TRBD2; cdr3_aa: CASSQDLGLAGLYVLFF; cdr3_nt: TGTGCCAGCAGCCAAGACCTAGGACTAGCGGGTTTATACGTGCTGTTTTTT
v_call: TRBV21-1; j_call: TRBJ2-5; clone_size: -; d_call: -; cdr3_aa: CASSKETTGIFRGETQYF; cdr3_nt: TGTGCCAGCAGCAAAGAAACGACAGGGATTTTCCGCGGGGAGACCCAGTACTTC